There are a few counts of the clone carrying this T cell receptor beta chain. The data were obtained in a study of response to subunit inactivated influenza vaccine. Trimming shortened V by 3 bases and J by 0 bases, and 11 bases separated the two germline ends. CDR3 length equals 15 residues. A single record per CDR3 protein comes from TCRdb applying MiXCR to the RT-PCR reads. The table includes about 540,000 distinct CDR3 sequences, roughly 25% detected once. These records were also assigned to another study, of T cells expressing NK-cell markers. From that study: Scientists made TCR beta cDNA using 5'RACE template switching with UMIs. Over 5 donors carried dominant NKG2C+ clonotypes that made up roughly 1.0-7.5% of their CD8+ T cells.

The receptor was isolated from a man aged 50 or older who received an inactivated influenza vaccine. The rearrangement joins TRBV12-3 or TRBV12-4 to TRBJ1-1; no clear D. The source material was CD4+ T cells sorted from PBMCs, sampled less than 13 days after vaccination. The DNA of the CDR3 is TGTGCCAGCAGTTTGTCGGTTGGTGTGAACACTGAAGCTTTCTTT. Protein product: CASSLSVGVNTEAFF.